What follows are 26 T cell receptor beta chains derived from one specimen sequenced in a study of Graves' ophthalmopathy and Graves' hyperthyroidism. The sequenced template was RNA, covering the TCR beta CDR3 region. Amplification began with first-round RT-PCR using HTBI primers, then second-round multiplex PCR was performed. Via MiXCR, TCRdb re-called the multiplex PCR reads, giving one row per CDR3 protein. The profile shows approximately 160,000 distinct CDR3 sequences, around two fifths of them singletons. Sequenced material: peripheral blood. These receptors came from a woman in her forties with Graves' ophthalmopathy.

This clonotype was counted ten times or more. As DNA, the CDR3 is TGTGCCAGCAGTAGACAGGGCACGGACACCGGGGAGCTGTTTTTT. Translated, it gives CASSRQGTDTGELFF. The chain uses TRBV12-3 or TRBV12-4 and TRBJ2-2, with 7 nucleotides matching TRBD1. Unmatched junction bases numbered 6, after V lost 5 bases and J lost 3 bases. CDR3 length: 15 residues.

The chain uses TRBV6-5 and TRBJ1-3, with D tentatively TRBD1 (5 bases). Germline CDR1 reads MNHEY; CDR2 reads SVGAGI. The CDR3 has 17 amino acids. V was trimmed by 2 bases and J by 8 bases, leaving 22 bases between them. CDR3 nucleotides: TGTGCCAGCAGTTACCGGAATAACAGGTTCCCCCAAGACACCATATATTTT. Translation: CASSYRNNRFPQDTIYF.

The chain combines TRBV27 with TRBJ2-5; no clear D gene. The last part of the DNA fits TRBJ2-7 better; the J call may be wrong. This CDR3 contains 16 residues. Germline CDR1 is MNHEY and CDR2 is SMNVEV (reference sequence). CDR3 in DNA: TGTGCCAGCAGTTTATCCAGGCGCAACCGACCCTACGAGCAGTACTTC. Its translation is CASSLSRRNRPYEQYF.

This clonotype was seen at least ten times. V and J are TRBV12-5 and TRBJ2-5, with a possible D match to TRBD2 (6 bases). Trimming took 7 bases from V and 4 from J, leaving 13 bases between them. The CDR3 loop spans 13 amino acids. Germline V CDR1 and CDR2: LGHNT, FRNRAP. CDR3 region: CASARSGSETQYF. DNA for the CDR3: TGTGCTAGTGCCCGGAGCGGGTCAGAGACCCAGTACTTC.

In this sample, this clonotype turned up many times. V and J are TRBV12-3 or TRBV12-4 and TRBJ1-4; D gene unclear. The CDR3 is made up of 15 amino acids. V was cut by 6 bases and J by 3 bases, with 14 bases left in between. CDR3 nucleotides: TGTGCCAGCAGCCCTCACTCGTCAGCTAATGAAAAACTGTTTTTT. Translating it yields CASSPHSSANEKLFF.

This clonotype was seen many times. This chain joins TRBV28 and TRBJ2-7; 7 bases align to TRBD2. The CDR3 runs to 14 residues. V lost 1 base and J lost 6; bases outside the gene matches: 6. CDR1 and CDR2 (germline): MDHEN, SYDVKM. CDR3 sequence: CASSLSGRAREQYF. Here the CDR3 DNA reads TGTGCCAGCAGTTTATCGGGGAGGGCCCGCGAGCAGTACTTC.

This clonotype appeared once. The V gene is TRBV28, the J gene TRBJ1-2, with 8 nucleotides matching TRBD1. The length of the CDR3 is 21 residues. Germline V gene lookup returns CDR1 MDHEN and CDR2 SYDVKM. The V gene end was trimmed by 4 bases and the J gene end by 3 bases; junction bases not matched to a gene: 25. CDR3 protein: CASSSPFLATGGLKAHYGYTF. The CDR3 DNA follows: TGTGCCAGCAGTTCCCCATTTCTCGCCACAGGGGGTCTCAAGGCCCACTATGGCTACACCTTC.

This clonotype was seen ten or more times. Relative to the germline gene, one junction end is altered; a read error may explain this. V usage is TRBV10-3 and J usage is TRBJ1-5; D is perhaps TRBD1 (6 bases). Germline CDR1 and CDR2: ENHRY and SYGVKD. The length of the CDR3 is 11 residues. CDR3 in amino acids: CAISDGGPTGF. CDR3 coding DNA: TGTGCCATCAGTGATGGGGGGCCCACGGGTTTT.

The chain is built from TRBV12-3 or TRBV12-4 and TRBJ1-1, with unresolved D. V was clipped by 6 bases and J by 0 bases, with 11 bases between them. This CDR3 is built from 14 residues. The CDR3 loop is CASRFGEMNTEAFF. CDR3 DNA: TGTGCCAGCAGATTCGGTGAAATGAACACTGAAGCTTTCTTT.

CDR3 amino acids: CSVVRGQNTEAFF. The CDR3 DNA reads TGCAGCGTTGTCCGGGGACAGAACACTGAAGCTTTCTTT. The chain recombines TRBV29-1 with TRBJ1-1; D perhaps matches TRBD1 (6 bases). The CDR3 runs to 13 residues. Germline V gives CDR1 SQVTM, CDR2 ANQGSEA. The V end lost 4 bases, the J end lost 1 base, and 10 bases lay between the germline ends.

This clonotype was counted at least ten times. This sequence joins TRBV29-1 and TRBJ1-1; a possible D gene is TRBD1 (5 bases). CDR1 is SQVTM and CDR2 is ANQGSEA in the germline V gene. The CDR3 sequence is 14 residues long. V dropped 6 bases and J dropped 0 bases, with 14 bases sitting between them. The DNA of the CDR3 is TGCAGCGTCTGGACATCGTGGATGAACACTGAAGCTTTCTTT. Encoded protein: CSVWTSWMNTEAFF.

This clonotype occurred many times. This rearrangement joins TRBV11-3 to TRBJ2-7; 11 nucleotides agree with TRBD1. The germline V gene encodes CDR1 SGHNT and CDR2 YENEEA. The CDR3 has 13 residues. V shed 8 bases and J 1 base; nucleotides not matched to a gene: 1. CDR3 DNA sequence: TGTGCCAGCCGGGACAGGGGGTCCTACGAGCAGTACTTC. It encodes CASRDRGSYEQYF.

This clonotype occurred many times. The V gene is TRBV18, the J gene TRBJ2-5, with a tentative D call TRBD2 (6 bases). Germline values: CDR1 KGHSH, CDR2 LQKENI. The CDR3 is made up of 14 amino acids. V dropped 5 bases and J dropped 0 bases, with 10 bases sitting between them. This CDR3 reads CASSDRDYQETQYF. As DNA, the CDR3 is TGTGCCAGCTCAGACCGGGACTACCAAGAGACCCAGTACTTC. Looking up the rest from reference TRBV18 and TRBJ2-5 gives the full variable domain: NAGVMQNPRHLVRRRGQEARLRCSPMKGHSHVYWYRQLPEEGLKFMVYLQKENIIDESGMPKERFSAEFPKEGPSILRIQQVVRGDSAAYFCASSDRDYQETQYFGPGTRLLVL.

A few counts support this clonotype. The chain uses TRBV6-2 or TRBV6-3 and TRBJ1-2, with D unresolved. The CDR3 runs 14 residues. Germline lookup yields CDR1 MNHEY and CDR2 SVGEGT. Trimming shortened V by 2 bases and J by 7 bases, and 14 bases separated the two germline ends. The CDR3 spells CASSYVARTRGYTF. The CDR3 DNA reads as TGTGCCAGCAGTTACGTCGCGCGCACTCGTGGCTACACCTTC.

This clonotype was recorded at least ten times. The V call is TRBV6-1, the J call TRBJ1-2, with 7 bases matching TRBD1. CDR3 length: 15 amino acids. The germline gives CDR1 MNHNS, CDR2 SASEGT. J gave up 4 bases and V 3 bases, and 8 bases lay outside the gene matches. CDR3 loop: CASSDRAGGFYGYTF. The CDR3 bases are TGTGCCAGCAGTGACCGGGCAGGGGGGTTCTATGGCTACACCTTC.

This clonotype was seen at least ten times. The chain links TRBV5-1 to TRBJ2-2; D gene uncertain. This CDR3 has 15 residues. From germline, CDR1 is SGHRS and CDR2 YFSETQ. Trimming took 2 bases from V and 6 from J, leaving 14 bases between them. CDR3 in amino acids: CASSLSAQLAGELFF. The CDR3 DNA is TGCGCCAGCAGCTTATCGGCCCAGTTAGCCGGGGAGCTGTTTTTT.

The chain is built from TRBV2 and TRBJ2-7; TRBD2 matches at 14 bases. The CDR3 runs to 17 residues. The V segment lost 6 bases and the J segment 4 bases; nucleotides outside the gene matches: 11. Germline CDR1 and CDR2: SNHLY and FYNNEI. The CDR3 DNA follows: TGTGCCAGCAGCAACGGACTAGCGGGAGGAGGGGCTTACGAGCAGTACTTC. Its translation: CASSNGLAGGGAYEQYF.

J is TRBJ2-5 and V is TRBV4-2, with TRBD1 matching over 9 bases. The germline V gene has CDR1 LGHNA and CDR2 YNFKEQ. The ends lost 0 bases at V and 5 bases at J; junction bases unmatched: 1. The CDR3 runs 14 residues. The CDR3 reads CASSQDGQGETQYF. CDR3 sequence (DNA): TGTGCCAGCAGCCAAGATGGACAGGGGGAGACCCAGTACTTC.

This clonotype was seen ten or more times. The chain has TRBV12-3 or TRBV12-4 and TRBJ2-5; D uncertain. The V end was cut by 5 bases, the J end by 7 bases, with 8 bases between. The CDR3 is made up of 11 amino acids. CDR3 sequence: CASSQEWTQYF. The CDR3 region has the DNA TGTGCCAGCAGTCAAGAGTGGACCCAGTACTTC.

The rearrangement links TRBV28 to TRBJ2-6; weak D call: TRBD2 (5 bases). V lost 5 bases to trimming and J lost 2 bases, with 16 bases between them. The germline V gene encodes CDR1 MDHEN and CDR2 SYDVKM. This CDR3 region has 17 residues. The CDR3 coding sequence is TGTGCCAGCAGTCCTCTGGCGGGTACTCCTGGGGCCAACGTCCTGACTTTC. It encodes CASSPLAGTPGANVLTF.

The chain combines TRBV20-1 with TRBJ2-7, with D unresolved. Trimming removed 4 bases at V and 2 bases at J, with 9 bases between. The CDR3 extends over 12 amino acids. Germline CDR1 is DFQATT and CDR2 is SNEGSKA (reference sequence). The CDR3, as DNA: TGCAGTGCTACCAGGACCGCCTACGAGCAGTACTTC. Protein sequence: CSATRTAYEQYF.

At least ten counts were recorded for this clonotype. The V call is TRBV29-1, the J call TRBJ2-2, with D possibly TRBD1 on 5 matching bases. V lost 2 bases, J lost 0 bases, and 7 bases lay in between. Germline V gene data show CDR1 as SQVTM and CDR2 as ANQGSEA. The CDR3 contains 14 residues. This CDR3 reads CSVERGANTGELFF. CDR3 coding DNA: TGCAGCGTTGAAAGGGGCGCGAACACCGGGGAGCTGTTTTTT.

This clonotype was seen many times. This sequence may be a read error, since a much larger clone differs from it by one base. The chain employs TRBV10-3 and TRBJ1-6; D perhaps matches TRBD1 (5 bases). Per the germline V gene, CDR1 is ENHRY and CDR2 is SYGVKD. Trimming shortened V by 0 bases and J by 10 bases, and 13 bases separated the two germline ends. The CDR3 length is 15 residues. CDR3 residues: CAISESGGVGSPLHF. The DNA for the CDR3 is TGTGCCATCAGTGAGTCAGGAGGGGTTGGATCACCCCTCCACTTT.

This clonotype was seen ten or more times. The CDR3 loop reads CASSYSEAPYEQYF. CDR3 DNA sequence: TGTGCCAGCAGTTACTCGGAAGCTCCCTACGAGCAGTACTTC. V gene TRBV6-2 or TRBV6-3 combines with J gene TRBJ2-7; no clear D. V was clipped by 0 bases and J by 2 bases, with 8 bases between them. Germline V CDR1 and CDR2: MNHEY, SVGEGT. There are 14 residues in the CDR3.

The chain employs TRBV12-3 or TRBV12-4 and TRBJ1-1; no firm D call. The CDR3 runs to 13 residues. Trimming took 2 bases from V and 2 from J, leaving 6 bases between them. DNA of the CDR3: TGTGCCAGCAGTTTACACGAAAACACTGAAGCTTTCTTT. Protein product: CASSLHENTEAFF.

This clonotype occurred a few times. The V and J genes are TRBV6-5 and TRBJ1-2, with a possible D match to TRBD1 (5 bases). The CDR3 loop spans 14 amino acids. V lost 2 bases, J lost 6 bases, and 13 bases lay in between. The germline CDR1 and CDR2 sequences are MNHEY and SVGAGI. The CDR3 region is CASSYRGLVDGYTF. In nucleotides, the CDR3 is TGTGCCAGCAGTTACCGGGGACTCGTGGATGGCTACACCTTC.